Here is one T cell receptor beta chain with its context. The table came from immunoSEQ multiplex PCR; TCRdb's copy has only in-frame clones and leaves some out. The table lists approximately 350,000 clones, about 93% of them singletons. V was pared by 0 bases and J by 7 bases, with 7 bases between. Per the germline V gene, CDR1 is MNHNY and CDR2 is SVGAGI (reference sequence). The CDR3 spans 13 residues. The record originates from a study of blood T cell repertoires in COVID-19. Input material: peripheral blood. The chain combines TRBV6-6 with TRBJ1-5; D not resolved. The TCR originated in a young woman who had recovered from COVID-19. CDR3 coding DNA: TGTGCCAGCAGTTACTCGAGAGGGCAGCCCCAGCATTTT. It yields the protein CASSYSRGQPQHF.